This TCR beta chain comes out of a study of T cells in Graves' hyperthyroidism and ophthalmopathy. The TCR beta CDR3 regions underwent amplification using RNA transcripts as the source. Carried out on the TCR CDR3, a first-round RT-PCR used the HTBI primer set. TCRdb fed the multiplex PCR reads into MiXCR, producing one record per CDR3 protein. Of fewer than 450,000 distinct CDR3 sequences listed, more than 12% are singletons. V lost 3 bases, J lost 3 bases, and 15 bases lay in between. The V gene's germline CDR1 is MNHEY and CDR2 SMNVEV (reference sequence). The CDR3 runs to 15 residues. Concerning this clonotype itself: Its antigen remains unknown.

Any patient presenting with uncontrolled infection, other autoimmune disease, pregnancy or lactation was left out. Overall study results and limits: Ophthalmopathy got predicted by the model a median around 6.6 months before its onset. Most clonotypes expanded in the thyroid (above 0.001) were also present in blood.

Sequencing was performed on blood. The chain is built from TRBV27 and TRBJ2-7; D is unclear. This TCR was recovered from a man between 50 and 59 years old with Graves' ophthalmopathy. The CDR3 region has the DNA TGTGCCAGCAGTTTGACCACGCCGACAAACTACGAGCAGTACTTC. Protein sequence: CASSLTTPTNYEQYF.